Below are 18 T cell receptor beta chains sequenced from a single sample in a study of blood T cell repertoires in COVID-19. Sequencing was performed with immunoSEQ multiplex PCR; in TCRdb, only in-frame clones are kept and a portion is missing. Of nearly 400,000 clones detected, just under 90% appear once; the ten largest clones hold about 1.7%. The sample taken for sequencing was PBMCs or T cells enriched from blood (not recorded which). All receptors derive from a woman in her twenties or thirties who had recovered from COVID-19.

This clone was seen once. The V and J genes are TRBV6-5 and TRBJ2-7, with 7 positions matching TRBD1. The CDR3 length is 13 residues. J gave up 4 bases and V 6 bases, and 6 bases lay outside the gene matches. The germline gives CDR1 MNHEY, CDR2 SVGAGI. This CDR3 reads CASSDTGDYEQYF. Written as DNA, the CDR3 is TGTGCCAGCAGCGATACAGGGGATTACGAGCAGTACTTC.

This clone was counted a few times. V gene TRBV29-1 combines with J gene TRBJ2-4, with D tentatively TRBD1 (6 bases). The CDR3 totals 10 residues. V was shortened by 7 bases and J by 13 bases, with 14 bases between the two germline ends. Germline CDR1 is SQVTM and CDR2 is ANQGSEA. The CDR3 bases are TGCAGCGCCTTAGAGGGGGTCCAGTACTTC. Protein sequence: CSALEGVQYF.

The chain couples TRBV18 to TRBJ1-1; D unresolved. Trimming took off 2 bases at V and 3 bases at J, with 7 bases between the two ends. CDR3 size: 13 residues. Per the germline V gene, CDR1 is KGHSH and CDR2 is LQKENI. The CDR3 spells CASSPGRDTEAFF. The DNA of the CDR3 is TGTGCCAGCTCACCAGGGAGGGACACTGAAGCTTTCTTT.

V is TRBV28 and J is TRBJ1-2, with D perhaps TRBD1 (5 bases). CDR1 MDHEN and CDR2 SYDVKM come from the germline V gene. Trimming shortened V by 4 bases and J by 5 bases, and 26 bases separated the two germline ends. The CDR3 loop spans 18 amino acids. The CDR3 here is CASSSRNGMGRFRYGYTF. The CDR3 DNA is TGTGCCAGCAGTTCTCGAAACGGAATGGGGCGGTTCCGTTATGGCTACACCTTC.

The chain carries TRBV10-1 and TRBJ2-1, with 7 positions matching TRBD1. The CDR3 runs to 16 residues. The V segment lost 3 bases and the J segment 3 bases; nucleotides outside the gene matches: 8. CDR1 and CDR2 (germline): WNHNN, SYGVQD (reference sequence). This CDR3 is CASSDPSRDSYNEQFF. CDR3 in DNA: TGCGCCAGCAGTGACCCATCCCGGGACAGCTACAATGAGCAGTTCTTC.

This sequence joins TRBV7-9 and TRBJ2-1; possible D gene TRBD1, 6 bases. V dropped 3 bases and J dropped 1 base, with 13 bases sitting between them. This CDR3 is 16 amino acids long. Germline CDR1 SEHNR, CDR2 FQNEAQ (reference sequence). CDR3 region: CASSFFGTGSYNEQFF. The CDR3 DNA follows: TGTGCCAGCAGCTTCTTCGGAACAGGGTCCTACAATGAGCAGTTCTTC.

CDR3 DNA: TGTGCCAGCAGTATTCAGGGAAAACTGTTTTTT. This sequence encodes CASSIQGKLFF. The J gene is TRBJ1-4, the V gene TRBV28; D may be TRBD1 (5 bases). This CDR3 contains 11 residues. V lost 5 bases to trimming and J lost 10 bases, with 8 bases between them. Germline assignment: CDR1 MDHEN and CDR2 SYDVKM.

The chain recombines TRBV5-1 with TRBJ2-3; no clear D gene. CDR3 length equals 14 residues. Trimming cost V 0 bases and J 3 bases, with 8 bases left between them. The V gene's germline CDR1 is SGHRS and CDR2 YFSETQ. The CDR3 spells CASSLGGVTDTQYF. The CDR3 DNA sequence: TGCGCCAGCAGCTTGGGAGGAGTGACAGATACGCAGTATTTT.

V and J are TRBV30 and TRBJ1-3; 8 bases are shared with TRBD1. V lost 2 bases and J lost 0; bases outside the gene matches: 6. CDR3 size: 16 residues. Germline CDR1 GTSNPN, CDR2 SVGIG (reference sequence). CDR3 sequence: CAWSQHRGSSGNTIYF. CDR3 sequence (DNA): TGTGCCTGGAGTCAACACAGGGGGAGCTCTGGAAACACCATATATTTT.

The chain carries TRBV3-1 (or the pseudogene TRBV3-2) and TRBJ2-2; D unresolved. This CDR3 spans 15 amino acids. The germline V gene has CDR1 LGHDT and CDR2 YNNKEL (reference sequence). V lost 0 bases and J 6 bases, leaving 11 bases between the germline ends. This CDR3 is CASSQEKPLSGELFF. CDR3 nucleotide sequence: TGTGCCAGCAGCCAAGAGAAGCCTTTGTCCGGGGAGCTGTTTTTT.

The CDR3 spells CASSPRTSGRLDTQYF. CDR3 in DNA: TGTGCCAGCAGCCCGCGGACTAGCGGGAGGCTAGATACGCAGTATTTT. The rearrangement joins TRBV13 to TRBJ2-3, with 14 bases aligning to TRBD2. Germline CDR1 reads PRHDT; CDR2 reads FYEKMQ (reference sequence). V lost 5 bases to trimming and J lost 5 bases; unmatched junction nucleotides: 6. This CDR3 is 16 amino acids long.

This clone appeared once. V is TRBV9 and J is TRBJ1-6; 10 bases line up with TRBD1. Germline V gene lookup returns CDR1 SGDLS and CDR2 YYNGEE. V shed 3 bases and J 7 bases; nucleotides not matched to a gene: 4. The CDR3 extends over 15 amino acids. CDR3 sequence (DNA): TGTGCCAGCAGCGGACCGGGACAGGGGAATTCACCCCTCCACTTT. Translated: CASSGPGQGNSPLHF.

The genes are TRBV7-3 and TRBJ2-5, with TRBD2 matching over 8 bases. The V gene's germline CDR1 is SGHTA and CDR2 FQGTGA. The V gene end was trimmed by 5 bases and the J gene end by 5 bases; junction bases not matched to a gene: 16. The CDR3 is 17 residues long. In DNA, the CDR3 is TGTGCCAGCAGCCCTTACCCGCGGGGGGCCCGTGGGGAGACCCAGTACTTC. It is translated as CASSPYPRGARGETQYF.

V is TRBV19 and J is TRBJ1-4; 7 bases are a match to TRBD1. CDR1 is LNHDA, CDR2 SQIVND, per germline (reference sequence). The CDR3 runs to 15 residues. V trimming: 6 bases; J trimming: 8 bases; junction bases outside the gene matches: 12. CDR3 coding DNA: TGTGCCAGTAGAACCGACAGGGCAGGAGGCGAAAAACTGTTTTTT. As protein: CASRTDRAGGEKLFF.

The CDR3 DNA follows: TGTGCCAGCAGCTTAGAGGGGGTCGGCACAGATACGCAGTATTTT. Translating it yields CASSLEGVGTDTQYF. The chain is built from TRBV7-2 and TRBJ2-3; the D gene is possibly TRBD1 (6 bases). There are 15 residues in the CDR3. Between the trimmed V and J ends, which lost 1 base and 1 base, there was a span of 9 bases. CDR1 and CDR2 from the germline V gene are SGHTA and FQGNSA.

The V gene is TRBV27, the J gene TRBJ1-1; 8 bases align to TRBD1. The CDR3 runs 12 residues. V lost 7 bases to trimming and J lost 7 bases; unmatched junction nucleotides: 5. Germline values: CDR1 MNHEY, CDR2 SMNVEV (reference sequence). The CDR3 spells CASKTGGIEAFF. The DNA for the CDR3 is TGTGCCAGCAAAACAGGGGGTATTGAAGCTTTCTTT.

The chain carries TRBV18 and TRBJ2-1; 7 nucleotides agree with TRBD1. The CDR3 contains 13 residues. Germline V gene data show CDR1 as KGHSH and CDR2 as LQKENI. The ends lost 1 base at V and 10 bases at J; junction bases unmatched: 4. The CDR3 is CASSPLDRLEQFF. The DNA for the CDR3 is TGTGCCAGCTCACCACTGGACAGGCTCGAGCAGTTCTTC.

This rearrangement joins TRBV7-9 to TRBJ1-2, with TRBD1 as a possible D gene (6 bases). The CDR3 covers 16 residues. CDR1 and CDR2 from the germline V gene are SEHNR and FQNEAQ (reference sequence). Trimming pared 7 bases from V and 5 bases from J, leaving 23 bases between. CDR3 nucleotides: TGTGCCAGCACCGGGGGCGAGGACAGCCTACTTTATGGCTACACCTTC. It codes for CASTGGEDSLLYGYTF.